The 15 T cell receptor beta chains below come from one sample, sequenced in a study of OX40 agonist ivuxolimab in advanced cancers. The protocol used for the library was the immunoSEQ multiplex PCR assay. TCRdb took over this immuneACCESS table, retaining in-frame rearrangements with V and J assigned. Such tables are incomplete; in checked studies, under half of the missing clones stem from an unresolved V gene, and the remainder is unexplained. The sample contains 90,000 to 120,000 clones, around 93% of them found a single time. The top ten clonotypes cover roughly 1.1% of the sample. The source material was CD4+ or CD8+ T cells sorted from blood, sampled in a trial of the OX40 agonist ivuxolimab. The receptor set was obtained from an adult with an advanced solid tumor such as melanoma, head and neck, liver or kidney cancer.

The rearrangement links TRBV5-1 to TRBJ2-7; D remains ambiguous. CDR1 and CDR2 from the germline V gene are SGHRS and YFSETQ. The CDR3 length is 14 residues. With 6 bases removed from V and 5 bases from J, the gap between germline ends came to 18 bases. Written as DNA, the CDR3 is TGCGCCAGCACCCCCGGCTTTAGTTTTAACGAGCAGTACTTC. It is translated as CASTPGFSFNEQYF.

This rearrangement joins TRBV28 to TRBJ2-3; 11 bases map to TRBD2. The trim removed 11 bases at V and 7 bases at J, leaving 20 bases unmatched. CDR1 is MDHEN, CDR2 SYDVKM, per germline. CDR3 length equals 17 residues. CDR3 sequence reads: CASHGKSSGRAMNTQYF. The CDR3 coding sequence is TGTGCCTCCCATGGTAAGAGTAGCGGGAGGGCCATGAATACGCAGTATTTT.

The V gene is TRBV9, the J gene TRBJ2-1, with 9 bases identical to TRBD1. The CDR3 is 15 residues long. Germline loops: CDR1 SGDLS, CDR2 YYNGEE. V dropped 2 bases and J dropped 5; count of bases not matched to a gene: 5. CDR3 amino acids: CASSVRDRADNEQFF. CDR3 nucleotide sequence: TGTGCCAGCAGCGTCCGGGACAGGGCGGACAATGAGCAGTTCTTC.

This rearrangement joins TRBV28 to TRBJ1-1; possibly TRBD1 for D (5 bases). Trimming left V 2 bases short and J 1 base short, with 14 bases between. Germline assignment: CDR1 MDHEN and CDR2 SYDVKM. The CDR3 is made up of 16 amino acids. The CDR3 region is CASSLGIGDPNTEAFF. The CDR3 DNA reads as TGTGCCAGCAGTTTAGGTATAGGGGACCCGAACACTGAAGCTTTCTTT. Full variable domain (missing parts from reference TRBV28 and TRBJ1-1): DVKVTQSSRYLVKRTGEKVFLECVQDMDHENMFWYRQDPGLGLRLIYFSYDVKMKEKGDIPEGYSVSREKKERFSLILESASTNQTSMYLCASSLGIGDPNTEAFFGQGTRLTVV.

This chain links TRBV10-3 with TRBJ2-3; a weak D match, TRBD2 (5 bases). CDR1 is ENHRY and CDR2 is SYGVKD in the germline V gene. Trimming cost V 2 bases and J 3 bases, with 21 bases left between them. This CDR3 is 18 amino acids long. This CDR3 reads CAISEVLRATQQTDTQYF. The CDR3 nucleotides are TGTGCCATCAGTGAGGTACTGCGGGCCACCCAACAAACAGATACGCAGTATTTT.

This clone was seen only a few times. The chain is built from TRBV6-4 and TRBJ2-1, with 16 bases matching TRBD2. The CDR3 runs 16 residues. The germline CDR1 and CDR2 sequences are MRHNA and SNTAGT. J gave up 5 bases and V 6 bases, and 4 bases lay outside the gene matches. The CDR3 loop is CASRKGLAGGDNEQFF. The CDR3 DNA reads TGTGCCAGCAGAAAGGGACTAGCGGGAGGGGACAATGAGCAGTTCTTC.

This rearrangement joins TRBV27 to TRBJ2-1, with 15 nucleotides matching TRBD2. Germline-derived CDR1 and CDR2 are MNHEY and SMNVEV (reference sequence). The CDR3 totals 17 residues. Unmatched junction bases numbered 9, after V lost 5 bases and J lost 7 bases. CDR3 sequence reads: CASSKGLAGGPSNEQFF. The CDR3 nucleotides read TGTGCCAGCAGTAAAGGACTAGCGGGAGGGCCGTCGAATGAGCAGTTCTTC.

The gene calls are TRBV6-4 and TRBJ1-4; no reliable D call. The V and J ends lost 0 bases and 5 bases respectively, with 10 bases between them. The germline gives CDR1 MRHNA, CDR2 SNTAGT. The CDR3 loop spans 15 amino acids. CDR3 bases: TGTGCCAGCAGTGACTCCGGGAGCGTGAATGAAAAACTGTTTTTT. Translation gives CASSDSGSVNEKLFF.

The rearrangement uses TRBV18 and TRBJ1-5, with unresolved D. The CDR3 sequence is 13 residues long. Germline CDR1 KGHSH, CDR2 LQKENI. V shed 5 bases and J shed 3 bases, with 8 bases lying between them. The DNA for the CDR3 is TGTGCCAGCTCAGAGGGCCACAATCAGCCCCAGCATTTT. Translating it yields CASSEGHNQPQHF. Together with reference TRBV18 and TRBJ1-5, the CDR3 gives the full variable domain: NAGVMQNPRHLVRRRGQEARLRCSPMKGHSHVYWYRQLPEEGLKFMVYLQKENIIDESGMPKERFSAEFPKEGPSILRIQQVVRGDSAAYFCASSEGHNQPQHFGDGTRLSIL.

This clone was picked up a small number of times. The chain is built from TRBV15 and TRBJ1-3; D not certain. The ends were cut back, 5 bases at V and 0 bases at J, with 8 bases in the middle. Germline V lookup: CDR1 LNHNV, CDR2 YYDKDF (reference sequence). The CDR3 spans 14 residues. This CDR3 is CATSPSYSGNTIYF. The CDR3 DNA is TGTGCCACCAGCCCCTCATACTCTGGAAACACCATATATTTT. Based on the CDR3 plus reference TRBV15 and TRBJ1-3, the full variable domain is DAMVIQNPRYQVTQFGKPVTLSCSQTLNHNVMYWYQQKSSQAPKLLFHYYDKDFNNEADTPDNFQSRRPNTSFCFLDIRSPGLGDTAMYLCATSPSYSGNTIYFGEGSWLTVV.

The chain combines TRBV6-1 with TRBJ2-7; TRBD1 matches 8 bases. V was clipped by 11 bases and J by 3 bases; unmatched bases: 12. This CDR3 is 14 amino acids long. Germline lookup yields CDR1 MNHNS and CDR2 SASEGT. The DNA of the CDR3 is TGTGCCGGCTTCAGGGGACAGGTTAACTACGAGCAGTACTTC. It codes for CAGFRGQVNYEQYF.

The chain couples TRBV27 to TRBJ1-5, with D tentatively TRBD1 (5 bases). This CDR3 has 15 residues. Germline V gene data show CDR1 as MNHEY and CDR2 as SMNVEV (reference sequence). V was cut by 3 bases and J by 6 bases, with 15 bases left in between. CDR3 nucleotide sequence: TGTGCCAGCAGTTTTGAAAGGGACTTGGGTCAGCCCCAGCATTTT. It translates to CASSFERDLGQPQHF.

The chain combines TRBV25-1 with TRBJ2-1, with D tentatively TRBD2 (6 bases). Germline values: CDR1 MGHDK, CDR2 SYGVNS. Deletions cut 3 bases from V and 0 bases from J, with 6 bases between. The CDR3 has 14 residues. For the CDR3, the DNA is TGTGCCAGCAGTGAGACTAGCTCCTACAATGAGCAGTTCTTC. Residues: CASSETSSYNEQFF. The complete variable domain, with remaining parts taken from reference TRBV25-1 and TRBJ2-1, reads EADIYQTPRYLVIGTGKKITLECSQTMGHDKMYWYQQDPGMELHLIHYSYGVNSTEKGDLSSESTVSRIRTEHFPLTLESARPSHTSQYLCASSETSSYNEQFFGPGTRLTVL.

V is TRBV28 and J is TRBJ2-7, with TRBD1 identical over 10 bases. The CDR3 is made up of 15 amino acids. V was clipped by 3 bases and J by 8 bases; unmatched bases: 10. The V gene's germline CDR1 is MDHEN and CDR2 SYDVKM. Here the CDR3 DNA reads TGTGCCAGCAGTTTGCAGCCGGGACAGGGGTACCAGCAGTACTTC. Translation: CASSLQPGQGYQQYF.

The chain combines TRBV9 with TRBJ2-7, with 13 positions matching TRBD2. Trimming took 8 bases from V and 4 from J; bases not matched to a gene: 12. Germline V gene sequence: CDR1 SGDLS, CDR2 YYNGEE. The CDR3 spans 16 residues. The CDR3 nucleotides read TGTGCCAGGACTGAAAGGACTAGCGGGGGACTTTACGAGCAGTACTTC. It translates to CARTERTSGGLYEQYF.